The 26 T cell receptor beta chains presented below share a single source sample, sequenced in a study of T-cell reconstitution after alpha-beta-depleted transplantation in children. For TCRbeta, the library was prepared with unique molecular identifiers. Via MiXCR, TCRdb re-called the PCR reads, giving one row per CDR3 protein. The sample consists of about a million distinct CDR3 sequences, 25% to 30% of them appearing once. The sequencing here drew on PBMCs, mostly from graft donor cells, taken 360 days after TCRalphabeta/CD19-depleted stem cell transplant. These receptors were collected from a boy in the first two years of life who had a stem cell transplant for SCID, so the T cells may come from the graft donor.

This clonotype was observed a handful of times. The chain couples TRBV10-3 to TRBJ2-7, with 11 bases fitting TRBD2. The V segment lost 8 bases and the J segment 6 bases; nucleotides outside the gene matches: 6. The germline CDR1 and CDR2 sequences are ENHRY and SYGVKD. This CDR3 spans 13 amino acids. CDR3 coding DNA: TGTGCCATCGGCGAACTAGCGGGGGCCGAGCAGTACTTC. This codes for CAIGELAGAEQYF.

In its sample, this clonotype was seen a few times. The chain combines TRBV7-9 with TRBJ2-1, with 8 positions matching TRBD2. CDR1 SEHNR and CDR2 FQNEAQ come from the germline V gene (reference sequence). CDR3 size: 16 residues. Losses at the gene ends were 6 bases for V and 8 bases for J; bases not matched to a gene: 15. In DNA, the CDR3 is TGTGCCAGCAGTTTTCGGAGCGGGGGCCCTTGGGATGAGCAGTTCTTC. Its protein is CASSFRSGGPWDEQFF.

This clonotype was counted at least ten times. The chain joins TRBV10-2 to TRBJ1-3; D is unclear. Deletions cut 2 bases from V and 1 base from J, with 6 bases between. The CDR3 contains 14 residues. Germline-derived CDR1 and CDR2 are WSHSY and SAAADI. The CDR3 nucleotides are TGCGCCAGCAGTGAGCGGGGATCTGGAAACACCATATATTTT. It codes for CASSERGSGNTIYF.

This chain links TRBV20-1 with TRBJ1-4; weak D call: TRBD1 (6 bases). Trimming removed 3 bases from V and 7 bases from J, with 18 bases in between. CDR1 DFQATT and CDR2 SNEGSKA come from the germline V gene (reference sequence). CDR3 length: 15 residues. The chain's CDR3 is CSARQSGGLTEKLFF. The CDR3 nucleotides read TGCAGTGCTAGGCAGTCCGGGGGGCTGACTGAAAAACTGTTTTTT.

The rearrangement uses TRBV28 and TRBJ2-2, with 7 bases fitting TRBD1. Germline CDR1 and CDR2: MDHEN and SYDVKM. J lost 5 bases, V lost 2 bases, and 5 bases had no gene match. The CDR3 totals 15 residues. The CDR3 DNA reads TGTGCCAGCAGTTTAACAGGGGTTTGGACCGGGGAGCTGTTTTTT. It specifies CASSLTGVWTGELFF.

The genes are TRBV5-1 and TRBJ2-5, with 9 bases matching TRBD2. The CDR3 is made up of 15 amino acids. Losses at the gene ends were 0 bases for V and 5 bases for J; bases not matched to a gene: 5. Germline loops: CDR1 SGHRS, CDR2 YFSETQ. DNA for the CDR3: TGCGCCAGCAGCTTGGAACCAGCGGGGGGCGAGACCCAGTACTTC. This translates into CASSLEPAGGETQYF.

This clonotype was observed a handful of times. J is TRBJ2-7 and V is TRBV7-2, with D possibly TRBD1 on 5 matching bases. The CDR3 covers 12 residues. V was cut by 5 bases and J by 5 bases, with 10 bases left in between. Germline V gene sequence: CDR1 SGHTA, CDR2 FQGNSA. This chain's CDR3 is CASSLWGHEQYF. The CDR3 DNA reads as TGTGCCAGCAGCCTTTGGGGCCACGAGCAGTACTTC.

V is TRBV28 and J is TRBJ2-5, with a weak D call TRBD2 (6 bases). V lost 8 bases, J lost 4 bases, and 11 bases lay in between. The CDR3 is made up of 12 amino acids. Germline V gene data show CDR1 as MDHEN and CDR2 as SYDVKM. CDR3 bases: TGTGCCAGCCGTGCGGGGTTAGAGACCCAGTACTTC. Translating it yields CASRAGLETQYF.

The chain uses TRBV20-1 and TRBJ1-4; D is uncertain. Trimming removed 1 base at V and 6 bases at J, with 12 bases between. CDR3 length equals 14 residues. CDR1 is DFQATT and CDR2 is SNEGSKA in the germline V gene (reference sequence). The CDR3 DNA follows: TGCAGTGCTAGAGTGCCGGGATCGTATGAAAAACTGTTTTTT. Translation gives CSARVPGSYEKLFF.

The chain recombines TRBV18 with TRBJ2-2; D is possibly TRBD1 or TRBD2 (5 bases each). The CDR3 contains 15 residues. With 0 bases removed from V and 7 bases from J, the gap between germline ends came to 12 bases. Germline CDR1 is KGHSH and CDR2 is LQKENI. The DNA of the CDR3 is TGTGCCAGCTCACCACCGGGACGATGGGACGGGGAGCTGTTTTTT. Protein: CASSPPGRWDGELFF.

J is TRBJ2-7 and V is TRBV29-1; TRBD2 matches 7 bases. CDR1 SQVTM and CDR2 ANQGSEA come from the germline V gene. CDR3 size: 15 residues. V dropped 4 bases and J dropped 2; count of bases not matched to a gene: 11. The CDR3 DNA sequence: TGCAGCGTTGGCTACCGTCCTAGCGGTACCTACGAGCAGTACTTC. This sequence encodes CSVGYRPSGTYEQYF.

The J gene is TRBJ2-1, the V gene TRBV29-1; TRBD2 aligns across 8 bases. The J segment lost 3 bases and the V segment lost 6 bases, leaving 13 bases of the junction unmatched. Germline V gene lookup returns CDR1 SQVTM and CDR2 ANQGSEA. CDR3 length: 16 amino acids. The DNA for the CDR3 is TGCAGCGTCCTAGGAACAGCGGGGGCCCGCTACAATGAGCAGTTCTTC. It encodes CSVLGTAGARYNEQFF.

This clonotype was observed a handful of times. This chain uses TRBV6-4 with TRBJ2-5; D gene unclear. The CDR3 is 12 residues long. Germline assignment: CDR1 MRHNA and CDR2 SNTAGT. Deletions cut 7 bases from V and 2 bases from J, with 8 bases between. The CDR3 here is CASTLIQETQYF. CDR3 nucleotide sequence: TGTGCCAGCACCCTGATACAAGAGACCCAGTACTTC.

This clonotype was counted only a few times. The CDR3 is CASSFWEASGVTDTQYF. The CDR3 region has the DNA TGTGCCAGCAGTTTTTGGGAAGCTAGCGGGGTCACAGATACGCAGTATTTT. V and J are TRBV12-3 or TRBV12-4 and TRBJ2-3; 9 positions match TRBD2. The J segment lost 2 bases and the V segment lost 3 bases, leaving 9 bases of the junction unmatched. The CDR3 is 17 amino acids.

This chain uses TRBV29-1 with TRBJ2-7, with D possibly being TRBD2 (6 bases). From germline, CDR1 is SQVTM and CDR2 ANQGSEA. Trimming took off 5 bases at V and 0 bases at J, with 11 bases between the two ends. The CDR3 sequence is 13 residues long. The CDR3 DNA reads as TGCAGCGTTATAGAGCGGGCCTCCTACGAGCAGTACTTC. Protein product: CSVIERASYEQYF.

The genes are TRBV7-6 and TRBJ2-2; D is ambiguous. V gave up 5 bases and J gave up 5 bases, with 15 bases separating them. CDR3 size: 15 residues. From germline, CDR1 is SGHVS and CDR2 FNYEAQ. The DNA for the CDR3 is TGTGCCAGCAGCCCCGGAAGGGTAGGGACCGGGGAGCTGTTTTTT. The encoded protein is CASSPGRVGTGELFF.

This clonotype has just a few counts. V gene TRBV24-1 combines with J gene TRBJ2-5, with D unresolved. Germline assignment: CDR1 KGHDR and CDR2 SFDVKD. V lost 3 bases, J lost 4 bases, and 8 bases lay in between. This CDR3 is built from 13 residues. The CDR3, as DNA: TGTGCCACCAGTGATCCCAGGACAGAGACCCAGTACTTC. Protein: CATSDPRTETQYF.

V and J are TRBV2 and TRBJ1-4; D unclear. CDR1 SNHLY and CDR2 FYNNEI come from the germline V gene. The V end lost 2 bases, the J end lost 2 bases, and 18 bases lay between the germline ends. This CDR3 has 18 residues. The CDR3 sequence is CASSEFVTSLGTNEKLFF. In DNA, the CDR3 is TGTGCCAGCAGTGAATTCGTAACATCCCTGGGGACTAATGAAAAACTGTTTTTT.

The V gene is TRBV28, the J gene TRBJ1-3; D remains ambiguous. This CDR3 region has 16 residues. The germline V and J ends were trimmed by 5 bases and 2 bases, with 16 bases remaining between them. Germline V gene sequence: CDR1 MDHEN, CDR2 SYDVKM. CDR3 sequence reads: CASSPQGRGAGNTIYF. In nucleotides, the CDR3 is TGTGCCAGCAGTCCCCAAGGGAGAGGAGCTGGAAACACCATATATTTT.

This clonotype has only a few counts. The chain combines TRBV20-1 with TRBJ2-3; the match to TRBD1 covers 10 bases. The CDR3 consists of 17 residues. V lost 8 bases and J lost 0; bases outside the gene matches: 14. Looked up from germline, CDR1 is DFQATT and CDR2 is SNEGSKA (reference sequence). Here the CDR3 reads CSRFGDRGAPSTDTQYF. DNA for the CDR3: TGCAGTCGCTTCGGGGACAGGGGCGCACCTAGCACAGATACGCAGTATTTT.

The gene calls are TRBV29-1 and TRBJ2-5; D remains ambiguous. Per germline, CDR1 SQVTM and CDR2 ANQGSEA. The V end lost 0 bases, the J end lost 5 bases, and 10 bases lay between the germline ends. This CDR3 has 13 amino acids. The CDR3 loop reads CSVEDTPMETQYF. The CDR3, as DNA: TGCAGCGTTGAAGATACCCCGATGGAGACCCAGTACTTC.

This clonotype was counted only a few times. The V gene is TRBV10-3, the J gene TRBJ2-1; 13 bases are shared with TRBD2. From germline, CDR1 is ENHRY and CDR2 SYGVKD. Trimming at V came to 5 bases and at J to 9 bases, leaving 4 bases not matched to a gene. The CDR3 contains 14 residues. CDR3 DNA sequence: TGTGCCATCAGTAAGACTAGCGGGGGGTCTGAGCAGTTCTTC. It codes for CAISKTSGGSEQFF.

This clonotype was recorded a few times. The DNA for the CDR3 is TGTGCCAGCGGAACCCGACAGGGCGAGCAGTACTTC. It specifies CASGTRQGEQYF. The chain recombines TRBV11-2 with TRBJ2-7; 7 nucleotides line up with TRBD1. The CDR3 is 12 residues long. The V gene end was trimmed by 8 bases and the J gene end by 6 bases; junction bases not matched to a gene: 7. The germline gives CDR1 SGHAT, CDR2 FQNNGV.

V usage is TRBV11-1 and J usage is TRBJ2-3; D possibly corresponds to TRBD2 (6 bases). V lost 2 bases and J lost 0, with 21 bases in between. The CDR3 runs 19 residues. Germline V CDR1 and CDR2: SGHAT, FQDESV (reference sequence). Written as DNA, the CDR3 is TGTGCCAGCAGCTTAATCTTTTCAGGAGGGGAGCTTAGCACAGATACGCAGTATTTT. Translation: CASSLIFSGGELSTDTQYF.

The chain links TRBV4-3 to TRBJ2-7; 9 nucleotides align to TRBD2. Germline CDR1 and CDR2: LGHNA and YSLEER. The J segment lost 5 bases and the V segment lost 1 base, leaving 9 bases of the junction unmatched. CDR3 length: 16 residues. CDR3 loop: CASSQGGGREAHEQYF. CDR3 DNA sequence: TGCGCCAGCAGCCAAGGGGGCGGGAGGGAGGCCCACGAGCAGTACTTC.

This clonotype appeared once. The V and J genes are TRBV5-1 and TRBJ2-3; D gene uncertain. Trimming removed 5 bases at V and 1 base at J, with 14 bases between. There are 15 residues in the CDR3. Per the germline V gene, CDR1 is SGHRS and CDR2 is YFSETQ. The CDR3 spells CASRSAPWRTDTQYF. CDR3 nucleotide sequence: TGCGCCAGCAGGTCGGCCCCCTGGCGCACAGATACGCAGTATTTT.